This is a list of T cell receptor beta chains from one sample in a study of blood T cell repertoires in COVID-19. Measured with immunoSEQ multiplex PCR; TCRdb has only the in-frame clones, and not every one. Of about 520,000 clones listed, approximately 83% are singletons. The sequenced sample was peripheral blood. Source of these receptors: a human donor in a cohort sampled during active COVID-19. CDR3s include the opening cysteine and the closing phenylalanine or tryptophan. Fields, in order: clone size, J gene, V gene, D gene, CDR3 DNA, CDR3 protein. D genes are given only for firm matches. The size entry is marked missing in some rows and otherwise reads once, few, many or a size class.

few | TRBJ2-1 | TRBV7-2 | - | TGTGCCAGCAGCTTAGCCCCCTTGGTCGGCAATGAGCAGTTCTTC | CASSLAPLVGNEQFF
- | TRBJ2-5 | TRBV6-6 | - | TGTGCCAGCAGTCCACGGGAGACTGGGACCCAGTACTTC | CASSPRETGTQYF
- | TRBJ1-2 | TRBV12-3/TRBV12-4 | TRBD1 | TGTGCCAGCAGGCTGACAGGGGCCTATGGCTACACCTTC | CASRLTGAYGYTF
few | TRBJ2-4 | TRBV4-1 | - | TGCGCCAGCAGCCAAGGGGCTCAAAACATTCAGTACTTC | CASSQGAQNIQYF
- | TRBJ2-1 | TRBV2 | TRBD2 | TGTGCCAGCAGCCTAGCGGGAGGGACCTACAATGAGCAGTTCTTC | CASSLAGGTYNEQFF
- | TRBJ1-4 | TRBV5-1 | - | TGCGCCAGCAGCTTGGGTAGATCTAATGAAAAACTGTTTTTT | CASSLGRSNEKLFF
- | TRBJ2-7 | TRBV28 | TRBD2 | TGTGCCAGCAGTAGTGGAGCGGGAGCCTACGAGCAGTACTTC | CASSSGAGAYEQYF
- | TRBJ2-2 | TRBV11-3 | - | TGTGCCAGCAGCTTGTACAGGAACACCGGGGAGCTGTTTTTT | CASSLYRNTGELFF
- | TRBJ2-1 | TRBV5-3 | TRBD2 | TGTGCCAGAAGCCCTCGTTTGAGCGGGAGCTACAATGAGCAGTTCTTC | CARSPRLSGSYNEQFF
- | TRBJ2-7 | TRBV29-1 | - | TGCAGCGTTGACGGAACAGGGGGGGGCGAGCAGTACTTC | CSVDGTGGGEQYF
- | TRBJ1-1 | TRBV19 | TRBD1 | TGTGCCAGTAGTCTGACGGGACAGGGCACTGAAGCTTTCTTT | CASSLTGQGTEAFF
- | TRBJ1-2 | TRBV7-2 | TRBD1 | TGTGCCAGCAGCCCCAGCTCCGGGACAGGCTATGGCTACACCTTC | CASSPSSGTGYGYTF
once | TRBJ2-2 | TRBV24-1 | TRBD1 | TGTGCCACCAGTGATTTAAGGGGACAGGGGGCCGGGGAGCTGTTTTTT | CATSDLRGQGAGELFF
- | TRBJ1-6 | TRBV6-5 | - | TGTGCCAGCAGTTACTCCGAGGGTCCCCTCCACTTT | CASSYSEGPLHF
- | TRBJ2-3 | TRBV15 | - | TGTGCCACCAGCAGAGATAACCCCGGGAAGTGGGGCACAGATACGCAGTATTTT | CATSRDNPGKWGTDTQYF
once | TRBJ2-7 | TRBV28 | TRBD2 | TGTGCCACCCTGAGGTCGGGAGGGTGGTACGAGCAGTACTTC | CATLRSGGWYEQYF
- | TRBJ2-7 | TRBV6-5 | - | TGTGCCAGCACCGACCGGGGCAGGGGCGTCTACGAGCAGTACTTC | CASTDRGRGVYEQYF
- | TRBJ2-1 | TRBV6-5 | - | TGTGCCAGCAGCCCCGGGACATTGAACAATGAGCAGTTCTTC | CASSPGTLNNEQFF
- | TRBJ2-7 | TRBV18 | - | TGTGCCAGCTCAAGGGCAGGGGACGAGCAGTACTTC | CASSRAGDEQYF
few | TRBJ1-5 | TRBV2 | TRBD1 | TGTGCCAGCAGTGAAGGACAGGGGGTGTTCCAGCCCCAGCATTTT | CASSEGQGVFQPQHF
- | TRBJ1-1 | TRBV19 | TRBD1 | TGTGCCAGTAGAAGGGACAGGGGCTACACTGAAGCTTTCTTT | CASRRDRGYTEAFF
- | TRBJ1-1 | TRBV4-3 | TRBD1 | TGCGCCAGCAGCCAGGGGACAGGGTTGAACACTGAAGCTTTCTTT | CASSQGTGLNTEAFF
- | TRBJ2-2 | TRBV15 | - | TGTGCCACCAGCAGAGGTAGAGCGAACACCGGGGAGCTGTTTTTT | CATSRGRANTGELFF
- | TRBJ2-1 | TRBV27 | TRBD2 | TGTGCCAGCAGTTCCAATCCAACTAGCGGATACAATGAGCAGTTCTTC | CASSSNPTSGYNEQFF
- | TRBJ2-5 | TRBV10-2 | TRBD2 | TGCGCCAGCAGTGGGGAGGGGCGCGGAGAGACCCAGTACTTC | CASSGEGRGETQYF
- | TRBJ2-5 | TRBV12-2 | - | TGTGCAAGTCGCTCCCGAAGACAGGTACTCCAAGAGACCCAGTACTTC | CASRSRRQVLQETQYF
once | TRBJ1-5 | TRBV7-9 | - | TGTGCCAGCAGCTTTGAGGTCAGGAGGCAGCCCCAGCATTTT | CASSFEVRRQPQHF
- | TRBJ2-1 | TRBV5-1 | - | TGCGCCAGCAGCTTGGTAGGTGACAACTACAATGAGCAGTTCTTC | CASSLVGDNYNEQFF
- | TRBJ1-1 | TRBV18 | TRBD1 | TGTGCCAGCTCACCCCTAACCTCGGACAGGGAAGGGACTGAAGCTTTCTTT | CASSPLTSDREGTEAFF
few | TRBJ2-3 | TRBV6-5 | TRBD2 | TGTGCCAGCGGGATGAGCGGGAGGGCAGCGGATACGCAGTATTTT | CASGMSGRAADTQYF
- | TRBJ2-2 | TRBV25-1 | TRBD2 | TGTGCCAGCAGTTGGACTAGCGGTTTTCGCACCGGGGAGCTGTTTTTT | CASSWTSGFRTGELFF
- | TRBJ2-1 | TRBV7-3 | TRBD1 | TGTGCCAGCAGCATCGGGACAGGGTACTACAATGAGCAGTTCTTC | CASSIGTGYYNEQFF
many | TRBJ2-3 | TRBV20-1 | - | TGCAGTGCTAGTGTCCCGAGCGGCCTTATCACAGATACGCAGTATTTT | CSASVPSGLITDTQYF
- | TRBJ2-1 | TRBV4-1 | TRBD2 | TGCGCCAGCAGCCAGGGTAGCGGGAGCTCCTACAATGAGCAGTTCTTC | CASSQGSGSSYNEQFF
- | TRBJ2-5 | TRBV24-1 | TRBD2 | TGTGCCACCAGTCAGAGCGGGAGGGCCCAAGAGACCCAGTACTTC | CATSQSGRAQETQYF
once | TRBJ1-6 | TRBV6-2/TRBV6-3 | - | TGTGCCAGCAGTTACCCAGGGTATAATTCACCCCTCCACTTT | CASSYPGYNSPLHF
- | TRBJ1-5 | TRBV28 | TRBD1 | TGTGCCAGCAGCGGACAGGGGAGAGCTAATAGCAATCAGCCCCAGCATTTT | CASSGQGRANSNQPQHF
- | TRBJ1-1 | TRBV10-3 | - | TGTGCCATCACCCCCGGACCGGAGGAGACTGAAGCTTTCTTT | CAITPGPEETEAFF
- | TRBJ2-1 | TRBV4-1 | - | TGCGCCAGCAGCCAAGGGGGCCGACGCCAGTTCTTC | CASSQGGRRQFF
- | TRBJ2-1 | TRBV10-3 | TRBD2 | TGTGCCATCAGCCCCTCTCCGGGACTAGCGGGAGGGAGCTCCTACAATGAGCAGTTCTTC | CAISPSPGLAGGSSYNEQFF